This is a list of T cell receptor beta chains from one sample in a study of regulatory T cells in long-lasting Graves disease. Each CDR3 protein is one row after TCRdb ran MiXCR on the multiplex PCR reads. The data contain about 460,000 distinct CDR3 sequences, about 20% of them singletons. The starting material was peripheral blood mononuclear cells (PBMCs), obtained when the disease was refractory, from a patient treated with antithyroid drugs. The receptors shown here come from a female donor with Graves disease. Both conserved end residues are part of each CDR3. The D gene is left open where the match is weak. Clone size, where shown, is once, few, many, or a class for clones that have expanded.

CDR3 length,J gene,V gene,D gene,clone size,CDR3 protein,CDR3 DNA
11,TRBJ1-6,TRBV3-1,NA,few,CASSQGTPLHF,TGTGCCAGCAGCCAGGGCACACCCCTCCACTTT
13,TRBJ2-2,TRBV24-1,NA,few,CATEGPLDGELFF,TGTGCCACCGAGGGACCCCTAGACGGGGAGCTGTTTTTT
13,TRBJ1-1,TRBV6-1,NA,many,CASSELRHTEAFF,TGTGCCAGCAGTGAACTCCGGCACACTGAAGCTTTCTTT
14,TRBJ1-5,TRBV6-1,NA,many,CASSEVTGRQPQHF,TGTGCCAGCAGTGAAGTAACAGGGCGTCAGCCCCAGCATTTT
15,TRBJ1-4,TRBV2,NA,many,CASTSPLATNEKLFF,TGTGCCAGCACCTCACCCCTAGCAACTAATGAAAAACTGTTTTTT
12,TRBJ2-4,TRBV6-2/TRBV6-3,NA,NA,CAAEGQGDIQYF,TGTGCCGCAGAAGGGCAGGGTGACATTCAGTACTTC
13,TRBJ1-1,TRBV10-3,NA,NA,CAISEVAGSEAFF,TGTGCCATCAGTGAGGTGGCTGGAAGTGAAGCTTTCTTT
17,TRBJ1-1,TRBV7-9,NA,NA,CASSLSYWGKSNTEAFF,TGTGCCAGCAGCTTATCCTATTGGGGGAAGTCCAACACTGAAGCTTTCTTT
14,TRBJ1-2,TRBV15,NA,many,CATSRASEGYGYTF,TGTGCCACCAGCAGGGCCTCAGAGGGCTATGGCTACACCTTC
13,TRBJ2-2,TRBV4-1,NA,NA,CASSQGRGRELFF,TGCGCCAGCAGCCAGGGCCGTGGGCGAGAGCTGTTTTTT
16,TRBJ2-5,TRBV7-2,TRBD2,many,CASSLVGLAAQETQYF,TGTGCCAGCAGCTTAGTGGGACTAGCGGCTCAAGAGACCCAGTACTTC
16,TRBJ2-5,TRBV30,NA,NA,CAWGPLPRVGQETQYF,TGTGCCTGGGGCCCCCTTCCTCGGGTGGGGCAAGAGACCCAGTACTTC
11,TRBJ1-4,TRBV30,NA,few,CAWSVPSRLFF,TGTGCCTGGAGTGTCCCCAGCAGGCTGTTTTTT
14,TRBJ2-7,TRBV12-3/TRBV12-4,NA,many,CASSLKGGSYEQYF,TGTGCCAGCAGCCTGAAGGGGGGATCCTACGAGCAGTACTTC
15,TRBJ2-3,TRBV11-3,TRBD1,NA,CASSRGTGGTDTQYF,TGTGCCAGCAGCCGAGGGACAGGGGGCACAGATACGCAGTATTTT
14,TRBJ2-7,TRBV20-1,NA,many,CSARPPGRTYEQYF,TGCAGTGCTAGGCCTCCGGGCAGAACCTACGAGCAGTACTTC
14,TRBJ1-2,TRBV27,NA,many,CASREGGQRNGYTF,TGTGCCAGCAGGGAAGGGGGGCAGAGGAATGGCTACACCTTC
12,TRBJ2-5,TRBV30,TRBD1,many,CAWGGTEETQYF,TGTGCCTGGGGTGGGACAGAAGAGACCCAGTACTTC
12,TRBJ1-1,TRBV12-3/TRBV12-4,NA,many,CASIRGITEAFF,TGTGCCAGCATCAGGGGAATCACTGAAGCTTTCTTT
15,TRBJ1-1,TRBV2,NA,many,CASSAPEGLNTEAFF,TGTGCCAGCAGTGCCCCCGAGGGATTGAACACTGAAGCTTTCTTT
16,TRBJ1-1,TRBV4-1,TRBD1,few,CASSLDRGLGGTEAFF,TGCGCCAGCAGCCTGGACAGGGGGCTAGGCGGGACTGAAGCTTTCTTT
13,TRBJ1-2,TRBV3-1,NA,many,CASSQALGDHYTF,TGTGCCAGCAGCCAAGCGTTAGGGGACCACTACACCTTC
13,TRBJ1-1,TRBV29-1,TRBD1,many,CSVGQGLNTEAFF,TGCAGCGTCGGACAGGGCCTGAACACTGAAGCTTTCTTT
14,TRBJ1-1,TRBV7-2,NA,many,CASSSYPENTEAFF,TGTGCCAGCAGCTCTTATCCAGAAAACACTGAAGCTTTCTTT
14,TRBJ1-1,TRBV19,NA,few,CASTLTAMNTEAFF,TGTGCCAGTACCCTGACAGCTATGAACACTGAAGCTTTCTTT
15,TRBJ2-5,TRBV7-2,NA,many,CASSLAGTFQETQYF,TGTGCCAGCAGCTTAGCCGGGACTTTCCAAGAGACCCAGTACTTC
14,TRBJ1-4,TRBV5-1,NA,many,CASSLSTPGEKLFF,TGCGCCAGCAGCTTAAGCACACCCGGGGAAAAACTGTTTTTT
13,TRBJ1-1,TRBV24-1,NA,many,CATSVDVGGEAFF,TGTGCCACCAGTGTAGATGTGGGGGGCGAAGCTTTCTTT
15,TRBJ2-5,TRBV28,NA,many,CASSQVGRGEKTQYF,TGTGCCAGCTCCCAGGTGGGGCGTGGGGAAAAGACCCAGTACTTC
17,TRBJ1-4,TRBV20-1,TRBD1,few,CSANGQGTGPGDEKLFF,TGCAGTGCTAACGGACAGGGGACGGGCCCGGGGGATGAAAAACTGTTTTTT
12,TRBJ1-2,TRBV28,NA,NA,CASSPIGFGYTF,TGTGCCAGCAGTCCGATCGGATTTGGCTACACCTTC
15,TRBJ1-1,TRBV15,TRBD1,many,CATSWTGVIWTEAFF,TGTGCCACCAGCTGGACAGGGGTAATATGGACTGAAGCTTTCTTT
14,TRBJ1-1,TRBV3-2,NA,NA,CASSPSILGTRAFF,TGTGCCAGCAGCCCATCCATCTTGGGGACGAGGGCTTTCTTT
17,TRBJ2-2,TRBV6-1,NA,many,CASTLSPVDRNTGELFF,TGTGCCAGCACCCTCTCCCCCGTAGACAGGAACACCGGGGAGCTGTTTTTT
12,TRBJ1-3,TRBV7-9,NA,NA,CASSLEVYTIYF,TGTGCCAGCAGCTTAGAAGTTTACACCATATATTTT
16,TRBJ2-2,TRBV28,TRBD1,many,CASSPDRATNTGELFF,TGTGCCAGCAGTCCCGACAGGGCCACGAACACCGGGGAGCTGTTTTTT
19,TRBJ2-1,TRBV20-1,TRBD2,few,CSARDKGLAGGPSYNEQFF,TGCAGTGCTAGAGATAAAGGCCTAGCGGGAGGGCCCTCCTACAATGAGCAGTTCTTC
12,TRBJ1-2,TRBV28,TRBD1,many,CASSPDRESYTF,TGTGCCAGCAGTCCGGACAGGGAGAGCTACACCTTC
13,TRBJ2-1,TRBV12-3/TRBV12-4,NA,NA,CASTAGHYNEQFF,TGTGCCAGCACCGCGGGACACTACAATGAGCAGTTCTTC
14,TRBJ2-5,TRBV7-2,NA,many,CASSLGWRAETQYF,TGTGCCAGCAGCTTAGGGTGGCGAGCAGAGACCCAGTACTTC
14,TRBJ1-2,TRBV6-1,NA,few,CASSEAWTGVGYTF,TGTGCCAGCAGTGAAGCTTGGACCGGCGTGGGCTACACCTTC
13,TRBJ2-5,TRBV24-1,NA,many,CATGGGYQETQYF,TGTGCCACCGGAGGGGGGTACCAAGAGACCCAGTACTTC
13,TRBJ1-1,TRBV3-1,NA,NA,CASSQDLTTEAFF,TGTGCCAGCAGCCAAGACTTAACGACTGAAGCTTTCTTT
18,TRBJ2-5,TRBV11-2,TRBD2,many,CASSLGIVGRTSGETQYF,TGTGCCAGCAGCTTAGGAATTGTCGGAAGGACTAGTGGAGAGACCCAGTACTTC
15,TRBJ2-2,TRBV9,NA,NA,CASSPSGVIYGELFF,TGTGCCAGCAGCCCTTCAGGGGTCATTTACGGGGAGCTGTTTTTT
15,TRBJ1-1,TRBV16,NA,many,CASSQTATRNTEAFF,TGTGCCAGCAGCCAAACCGCAACAAGGAACACTGAAGCTTTCTTT
16,TRBJ1-1,TRBV5-1,NA,NA,CASSLRGGTMNTEAFF,TGCGCCAGCAGCCTAAGAGGGGGGACCATGAACACTGAAGCTTTCTTT
18,TRBJ2-4,TRBV27,NA,many,CASSPTLGGPLAKNIQYF,TGTGCCAGCAGTCCCACCCTAGGGGGGCCACTAGCCAAAAACATTCAGTACTTC
18,TRBJ2-7,TRBV20-1,TRBD2,NA,CSARDGTSGGPNAYEQYF,TGCAGTGCTAGAGACGGGACTAGCGGGGGCCCAAATGCCTACGAGCAGTACTTC
15,TRBJ2-7,TRBV2,TRBD2,few,CTSRTGTSGRHEQYF,TGTACCAGCAGGACCGGGACTAGCGGGAGGCACGAGCAGTACTTC
12,TRBJ1-2,TRBV28,NA,many,CASSFGQNGYTF,TGTGCCAGCAGTTTCGGCCAAAATGGCTACACCTTC
13,TRBJ2-5,TRBV12-3/TRBV12-4,NA,many,CASSLNGRETQYF,TGTGCCAGCAGTTTAAATGGGAGGGAGACCCAGTACTTC
17,TRBJ2-2,TRBV27,NA,few,CASSSLVGILASGELFF,TGTGCCAGCAGTTCATTGGTTGGGATTTTAGCGTCCGGGGAGCTGTTTTTT
15,TRBJ2-1,TRBV2,TRBD2,NA,CASSGLSGGFNEQFF,TGTGCCAGCAGTGGACTTAGCGGGGGGTTTAATGAGCAGTTCTTC
13,TRBJ1-2,TRBV12-3/TRBV12-4,NA,many,CASMGNIVYGYTF,TGTGCCAGCATGGGCAACATCGTCTATGGCTACACCTTC
12,TRBJ1-1,TRBV10-2,NA,NA,CASSEHNTEAFF,TGCGCCAGCAGTGAGCACAACACTGAAGCTTTCTTT
15,TRBJ1-1,TRBV2,TRBD1,many,CASRTTGGKGTEAFF,TGTGCCAGCAGGACCACAGGGGGCAAGGGCACTGAAGCTTTCTTT
19,TRBJ1-3,TRBV7-8,NA,NA,CASSLDPDRTFRGGNTIYF,TGTGCCAGCAGCTTAGATCCGGACCGTACCTTTAGGGGTGGAAACACCATATATTTT
15,TRBJ2-6,TRBV6-1,NA,many,CASSLPRGGANVLTF,TGTGCCAGCAGTCTGCCTAGGGGGGGGGCCAACGTCCTGACTTTC
13,TRBJ2-7,TRBV10-3,NA,few,CAISEGGSYEQYF,TGTGCCATCAGTGAAGGGGGTTCCTACGAGCAGTACTTC